The rows below give T cell receptor beta chains drawn from one sample of a study of blood T cell repertoires in COVID-19. TCRdb's copy holds only in-frame clones and misses some; the assay was immunoSEQ multiplex PCR. The sample lists around 300,000 clones; roughly 89% were seen once. Material: peripheral blood. The receptors were sampled from a woman between 40 and 50 years old who had recovered from COVID-19. The CDR3 runs from the conserved cysteine through the conserved F or W. A D gene is named only where the DNA matches it firmly. Only some rows state a clone size, as once, few, many or a class for expanded clones.

abundance,d_gene,v_gene,j_gene,CDR3nt,CDR3aa
once,TRBD2,TRBV29-1,TRBJ2-3,TGCAGCGGACAAAGCGGGAGAATAGATACGCAGTATTTT,CSGQSGRIDTQYF
.,TRBD2,TRBV2,TRBJ2-1,TGTGCCAGCAGTCGGGGGGGAGCGGGCTACAATGAGCAGTTCTTC,CASSRGGAGYNEQFF
.,TRBD2,TRBV15,TRBJ2-1,TGTGCCACCAGCAGAGGGGGAGAAGCGGGAGGATACAATGAGCAGTTCTTC,CATSRGGEAGGYNEQFF
once,TRBD2,TRBV7-3,TRBJ2-1,TGTGCCAGCAGCTCAGGGACTAGCGGGACGGATGAGCAGTTCTTC,CASSSGTSGTDEQFF
.,TRBD1,TRBV27,TRBJ2-7,TGTGCCAGCAGTAGAGGACAGGTGGTCACCTACGAGCAGTACTTC,CASSRGQVVTYEQYF
.,TRBD2,TRBV19,TRBJ2-7,TGTGCCTCATCCCCCGGGACTACCCTTGGCTACGAGCAGTACTTC,CASSPGTTLGYEQYF
.,.,TRBV30,TRBJ2-5,TGTGCCTGGGGGCAGCAGGGGGAGACCCAGTACTTC,CAWGQQGETQYF
.,TRBD2,TRBV27,TRBJ2-7,TGTGCCAGCAGTTCGAGGACTAGCGGGAAGTACGAGCAGTACTTC,CASSSRTSGKYEQYF
.,TRBD2,TRBV7-3,TRBJ2-3,TGTGCCAGCAGCTTCGCGGGAGGGAACACAGATACGCAGTATTTT,CASSFAGGNTDTQYF
.,TRBD2,TRBV3-1/TRBV3-2,TRBJ2-7,TGTGCCAGCAGCACCCGACTAGCGGGAGTGGGAGAGCAGTACTTC,CASSTRLAGVGEQYF
.,TRBD1,TRBV27,TRBJ1-6,TGTGCCAGCAGACCCCCGGCCCGGACAGGGATTATAACGTCACCCCTCCACTTT,CASRPPARTGIITSPLHF
.,.,TRBV5-4,TRBJ2-5,TGTGCCAGCAGCAACAGGGCACCCAATCCAGAGACCCAGTACTTC,CASSNRAPNPETQYF
.,TRBD1,TRBV28,TRBJ1-1,TGTGCCAGCAGGGACAGGGGGCTGTGGACTGAAGCTTTCTTT,CASRDRGLWTEAFF
few,TRBD2,TRBV11-1,TRBJ2-3,TGTGCCAGCGAGCGGGAGGCCACAGATACGCAGTATTTT,CASEREATDTQYF
once,TRBD1,TRBV18,TRBJ2-5,TGTGCCAGCTCACCCAGACAGGGGACGGAGACCCAGTACTTC,CASSPRQGTETQYF
.,.,TRBV15,TRBJ1-3,TGTGCCACCAGCAGACCCACCCGCGCGGGGAGGGGAGTTGGAAACACCATATATTTT,CATSRPTRAGRGVGNTIYF
.,TRBD1,TRBV6-5,TRBJ2-7,TGTGCCAGCAGCTCCGGGACAGGGAGCCGGGAGCAGTACTTC,CASSSGTGSREQYF
.,TRBD2,TRBV7-2,TRBJ2-7,TGTGCCAGCAGCTTAGCAGTCTTACTAGCGGGCTACGAGCAGTACTTC,CASSLAVLLAGYEQYF
.,TRBD1,TRBV3-1/TRBV3-2,TRBJ2-1,TGTGCCAGCAGCCAAGCCACAGGGGTCTACAATGAGCAGTTCTTC,CASSQATGVYNEQFF
.,TRBD1,TRBV3-1/TRBV3-2,TRBJ2-7,TGTGCCAGCAGTGGGACAGGGGCCCCCTACGAGCAGTACTTC,CASSGTGAPYEQYF
.,.,TRBV3-1/TRBV3-2,TRBJ2-2,TGTGCCAGCAGCCAAGTCGGGGTTCACACCGGGGAGCTGTTTTTT,CASSQVGVHTGELFF
.,TRBD2,TRBV13,TRBJ2-2,TGTGCCAGCAGCTTGGGTCCCCCGGGACTAGCGGGATCCGGGGAGCTGTTTTTT,CASSLGPPGLAGSGELFF
.,.,TRBV10-3,TRBJ2-7,TGTGCCATCAGTGCTTCCTACGAGCAGTACTTC,CAISASYEQYF
.,TRBD1,TRBV5-1,TRBJ2-3,TGCGCCAGCAGCCTCGGACAGGGCCTCGAGGCAGATACGCAGTATTTT,CASSLGQGLEADTQYF
once,.,TRBV11-3,TRBJ1-6,TGTGCCAGCAGCTTAGATCCAGGCACTAATTCACCCCTCCACTTT,CASSLDPGTNSPLHF
.,.,TRBV19,TRBJ1-5,TGTGCCAGTAGTTCGACAGGCAGCAATCAGCCCCAGCATTTT,CASSSTGSNQPQHF
.,.,TRBV30,TRBJ1-5,TGTGCCTGGAGTTTTCCCCGGACCGGGAATAGCAATCAGCCCCAGCATTTT,CAWSFPRTGNSNQPQHF
once,TRBD1,TRBV5-4,TRBJ2-7,TGTGCCAGCAGTTGGCGGACAGGGTTCGAGCAGTACTTC,CASSWRTGFEQYF
.,TRBD1,TRBV9,TRBJ2-3,TGTGCCAGCAGCCCAACAGGGGAGAGCACAGATACGCAGTATTTT,CASSPTGESTDTQYF
.,.,TRBV3-1/TRBV3-2,TRBJ2-3,TGTGCCAGCAGCGACCGGGTCGGGGTCACGGATACGCAGTATTTT,CASSDRVGVTDTQYF
.,TRBD2,TRBV4-1,TRBJ2-7,TGCGCCAGCAGCCCTCCCCGGACTAGCGGGAGCCCCTTGGAGCAGTACTTC,CASSPPRTSGSPLEQYF
.,.,TRBV6-6,TRBJ2-3,TGTGCCAGCAGTTATGGCAGGATCTACACAGATACGCAGTATTTT,CASSYGRIYTDTQYF
once,.,TRBV13,TRBJ2-7,TGTGCCAGCAGCTTAGGGTCTCGGTACGAGCAGTACTTC,CASSLGSRYEQYF
.,.,TRBV14,TRBJ2-5,TGTGCCAGCAGCCAAGACCGCTACCAGGGAGAGACCCAGTACTTC,CASSQDRYQGETQYF
.,.,TRBV19,TRBJ1-3,TGTGCCAGTAGCCCGGTGGGGGGCTCTGGAAACACCATATATTTT,CASSPVGGSGNTIYF
.,TRBD2,TRBV5-4,TRBJ2-5,TGTGCCAGCAGCCCCCTCAAGACTAGCGGGAGTGAGACCCAGTACTTC,CASSPLKTSGSETQYF
once,.,TRBV5-5,TRBJ1-4,TGTGCCAGCAGCACCGTAATAGCTAATGAAAAACTGTTTTTT,CASSTVIANEKLFF
.,TRBD2,TRBV10-3,TRBJ2-3,TGTGCCATCAGTGAGTCGACTAGCGGGATGGTAGATACGCAGTATTTT,CAISESTSGMVDTQYF
.,.,TRBV2,TRBJ1-5,TGTGCCAGCAGTCTTTCAGGGTCCAATCAGCCCCAGCATTTT,CASSLSGSNQPQHF
.,TRBD2,TRBV19,TRBJ2-1,TGTGCCAGTAGTACCGGACTAGCGGGACTCTACAATGAGCAGTTCTTC,CASSTGLAGLYNEQFF
.,TRBD2,TRBV19,TRBJ2-7,TGTGCCAGTAGTAAGGGACTACCCGAGGGGGAGCAGTACTTC,CASSKGLPEGEQYF
.,.,TRBV11-2,TRBJ1-2,TGTGCCAGCAGCTTAGGACAGCTCGACTATGGCTACACCTTC,CASSLGQLDYGYTF
.,TRBD1,TRBV29-1,TRBJ2-5,TGCAGCGATCTGGACAGGGCTGCGACCCAGTACTTC,CSDLDRAATQYF
.,.,TRBV13,TRBJ2-7,TGTGCCAGCAGCTTAGGCACTAGCTCAACCTACGAGCAGTACTTC,CASSLGTSSTYEQYF
.,.,TRBV5-1,TRBJ2-2,TGCGCCAGCAGCACGGGACAGAACACCGGGGAGCTGTTTTTT,CASSTGQNTGELFF
.,TRBD2,TRBV30,TRBJ2-2,TGTGCCTGGAGTCGGACTAGCGGGAGAGGTACCGGGGAGCTGTTTTTT,CAWSRTSGRGTGELFF
.,TRBD2,TRBV4-1,TRBJ2-7,TGCGCCAGCAGCTCACACCCCCTAGCGGCGGACTCCTACGAGCAGTACTTC,CASSSHPLAADSYEQYF
few,TRBD2,TRBV3-1/TRBV3-2,TRBJ2-1,TGTGCCAGCAGCTTCCTAGCGGGATCCTACAATGAGCAGTTCTTC,CASSFLAGSYNEQFF
.,.,TRBV4-1,TRBJ2-3,TGCGCCAGCAGCCAAGACTCACCTAGGGATACGCAGTATTTT,CASSQDSPRDTQYF
.,.,TRBV21-1,TRBJ1-5,TGTGCCAGCAGCCCGCACAGGAACGGGCCCGGCAATCAGCCCCAGCATTTT,CASSPHRNGPGNQPQHF
.,.,TRBV11-3,TRBJ1-1,TGTGCCAGCAGCTTGCGGGGGGACAAGATGAACACTGAAGCTTTCTTT,CASSLRGDKMNTEAFF
.,.,TRBV19,TRBJ1-1,TGTGCCAGTAGAGAGATTCTGAACACTGAAGCTTTCTTT,CASREILNTEAFF
.,.,TRBV15,TRBJ1-1,TGTGCCACCAGCAGAGAACTGACAGCCCCTGAAGCTTTCTTT,CATSRELTAPEAFF
.,.,TRBV24-1,TRBJ2-3,TGTGCCACCAGTGATTCGGGTTGGGCAGATACGCAGTATTTT,CATSDSGWADTQYF
once,TRBD1,TRBV11-2,TRBJ1-1,TGTGCCAGCAGCTTCGACAGGGGAGACGCTGAAGCTTTCTTT,CASSFDRGDAEAFF
.,TRBD1,TRBV5-4,TRBJ2-1,TGTGCCAGCAGCCCGGACAGGGCTGCCGGGGCGGAGCAGTTCTTC,CASSPDRAAGAEQFF
.,.,TRBV28,TRBJ2-7,TGTGCCAGCAGTTTTGAGTACGAGCAGTACTTC,CASSFEYEQYF
.,TRBD1,TRBV10-3,TRBJ1-5,TGTGCCATCAGTGAGTCAGGACAGGGCGGCAATTTT,CAISESGQGGNF
.,TRBD1,TRBV11-3,TRBJ2-7,TGTGCCAGCAGCTTAGAGGACAGGGCAAGCTACGAGCAGTACTTC,CASSLEDRASYEQYF
.,TRBD2,TRBV28,TRBJ2-7,TGTGCCAGCAGACTGGGGGGGAAGGCCTACGAGCAGTACTTC,CASRLGGKAYEQYF